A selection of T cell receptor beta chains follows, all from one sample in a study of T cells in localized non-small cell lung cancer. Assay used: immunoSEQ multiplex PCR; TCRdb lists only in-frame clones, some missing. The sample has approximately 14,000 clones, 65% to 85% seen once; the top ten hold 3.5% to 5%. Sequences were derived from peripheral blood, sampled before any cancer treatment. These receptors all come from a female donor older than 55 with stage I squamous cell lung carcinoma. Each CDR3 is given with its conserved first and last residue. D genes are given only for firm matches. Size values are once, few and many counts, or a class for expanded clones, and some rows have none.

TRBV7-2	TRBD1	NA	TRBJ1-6	TGTGCCAGCAAGCTTAGAGACAGGGGCCATAATTCACCCCTCCACTTT	CASKLRDRGHNSPLHF
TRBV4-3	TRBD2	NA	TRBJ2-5	TGCGCCAGCAGCCAAGATCGGCGCGGGCGGGGGGCTCAAGAGACCCAGTACTTC	CASSQDRRGRGAQETQYF
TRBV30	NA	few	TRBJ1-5	TGTGCCTGGAGTACGGATATCGATCAGCCCCAGCATTTT	CAWSTDIDQPQHF
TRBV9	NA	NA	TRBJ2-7	TGTGCCAGCAGCGTAGCCCCCGGCAGGTCGGTGGACGAGCAGTACTTC	CASSVAPGRSVDEQYF
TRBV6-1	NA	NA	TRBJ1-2	TGTGCCAGCAGTGAATGGAGGGACGATAACTATGGCTACACCTTC	CASSEWRDDNYGYTF
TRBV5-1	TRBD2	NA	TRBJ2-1	TGCGCCAGCAGCGGAGGACTAGCGGGGCAAGATGAGCAGTTCTTC	CASSGGLAGQDEQFF
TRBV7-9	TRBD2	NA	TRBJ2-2	TGTGCCAGCAGCGCCGGACTAGAAGTTGAGGAGCTGTTTTTT	CASSAGLEVEELFF
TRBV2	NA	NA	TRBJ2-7	TGTGCCAGCAGTGGGGGGGCCGCCTACGAGCAGTACTTC	CASSGGAAYEQYF
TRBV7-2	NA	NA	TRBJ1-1	TGTGCCAGCAGCCTTCGCGGGGCACGGAACACTGAAGCTTTCTTT	CASSLRGARNTEAFF
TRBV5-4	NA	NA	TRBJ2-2	TGTGCCAGCAGCGCCGGACCCGACACCGGGGAGCTGTTTTTT	CASSAGPDTGELFF
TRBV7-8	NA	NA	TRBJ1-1	TGTGCCAGCAGCTTAGCAGGGCCGACTAACACTGAAGCTTTCTTT	CASSLAGPTNTEAFF
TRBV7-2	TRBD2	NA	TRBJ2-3	TGTGCCAGCAGCGCCTCTAGCGGGGGGGCCGTAGATACGCAGTATTTT	CASSASSGGAVDTQYF
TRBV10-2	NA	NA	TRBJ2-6	TGCGCCAGCAGTCGTATTGACGGGCTGTGGGCCAACGTCCTGACTTTC	CASSRIDGLWANVLTF
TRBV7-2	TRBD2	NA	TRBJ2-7	TGTGCCAGCAGCCCGTGGGGGGGAACCTACGAGCAGTACTTC	CASSPWGGTYEQYF
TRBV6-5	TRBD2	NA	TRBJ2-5	TGTGCCAGCAGCCGAGCGGGGGTACCGAACCAGTACTTC	CASSRAGVPNQYF
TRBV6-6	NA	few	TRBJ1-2	TGTGCCACTTCGGACTCTCTTGATGGCTACACCTTC	CATSDSLDGYTF
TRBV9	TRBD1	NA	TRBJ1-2	TGTGCCAGCAGCGTAGACCAGGGGGGGCTAGCATATGGCTACACCTTC	CASSVDQGGLAYGYTF
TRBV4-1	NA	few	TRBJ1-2	TGCGCCAGCAGCCCCCGGTCTTGGTGGGGGGACTATGGCTACACCTTC	CASSPRSWWGDYGYTF
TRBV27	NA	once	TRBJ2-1	TGTGCCAGCAGTTTATCGGGCAGTTACAATGAGCAGTTCTTC	CASSLSGSYNEQFF
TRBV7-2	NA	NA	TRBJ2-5	TGTGCCAGCAGCCTGAGGGCCTATCGGGAGACCCAGTACTTC	CASSLRAYRETQYF
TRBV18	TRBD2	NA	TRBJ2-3	TGTGCCAGCTCATCCCGCGGGACTAGCGGGGGGACTAGCACAGATACGCAGTATTTT	CASSSRGTSGGTSTDTQYF
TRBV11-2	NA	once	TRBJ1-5	TGTGCCAGCAGCTTGAACCCAGGGGTTCAGCCCCAGCATTTT	CASSLNPGVQPQHF
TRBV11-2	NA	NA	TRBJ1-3	TGTGCCAGCAGCTTAGGGACGGCAGTCTCTGGAAACACCATATATTTT	CASSLGTAVSGNTIYF
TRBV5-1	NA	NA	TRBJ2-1	TGCGCCAGCAGCTTAAGTAGCTCCTACAATGAGCAGTTCTTC	CASSLSSSYNEQFF
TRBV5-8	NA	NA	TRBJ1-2	TGTGCCAGCAGCTTGCGGGGGGGAGCTAACTATGGCTACACCTTC	CASSLRGGANYGYTF
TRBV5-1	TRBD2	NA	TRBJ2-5	TGCGCCAGCAGCCCGGAAGGTGGGGGGGTGCTGGAGACCCAGTACTTC	CASSPEGGGVLETQYF
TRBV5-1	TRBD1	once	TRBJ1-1	TGCGCCAGCACCCGGACAGGGGAATTCACTGAAGCTTTCTTT	CASTRTGEFTEAFF
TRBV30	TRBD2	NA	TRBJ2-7	TGTGCCTGGAGTGGCGGGTGGGGGGGCGAGCAGTACTTC	CAWSGGWGGEQYF
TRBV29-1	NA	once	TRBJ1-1	TGCAGCGTTGCGACAGAAGCTGAAGCTTTCTTT	CSVATEAEAFF
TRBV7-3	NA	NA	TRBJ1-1	TGTGCCAGCAGTCTGGGACTTCTAGGGTCGAACACTGAAGCTTTCTTT	CASSLGLLGSNTEAFF
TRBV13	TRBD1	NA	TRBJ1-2	TGTGCCAGCAGCTTAGGGGTTGGCAGGGGGAACTATGGCTACACCTTC	CASSLGVGRGNYGYTF
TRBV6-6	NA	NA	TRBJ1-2	TGTGCCAGCAGTCAACAGGGTTTCTATGGCTACACCTTC	CASSQQGFYGYTF
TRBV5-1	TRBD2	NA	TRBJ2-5	TGCGCCAGCCAGAGCGGGGGGCCGGGGGAGACCCAGTACTTC	CASQSGGPGETQYF
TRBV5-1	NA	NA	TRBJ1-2	TGCGCCAGCAGACGCACCGGGACGGATCACTATGGCTACACCTTC	CASRRTGTDHYGYTF
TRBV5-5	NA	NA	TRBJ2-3	TGTGCCAGCATCCCAACAGGTACAGATACGCAGTATTTT	CASIPTGTDTQYF
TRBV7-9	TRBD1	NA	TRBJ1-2	TGTGCCAGCAGCTGGACAGGGGTTGGCTACACCTTC	CASSWTGVGYTF
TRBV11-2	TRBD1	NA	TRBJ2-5	TGTGCCAGCAGCGCGGGACAGGGGGCTGGAGAGACCCAGTACTTC	CASSAGQGAGETQYF
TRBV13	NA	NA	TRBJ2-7	TGTGCCAGCAGCTTCGGGAACTCCTACGAGCAGTACTTC	CASSFGNSYEQYF